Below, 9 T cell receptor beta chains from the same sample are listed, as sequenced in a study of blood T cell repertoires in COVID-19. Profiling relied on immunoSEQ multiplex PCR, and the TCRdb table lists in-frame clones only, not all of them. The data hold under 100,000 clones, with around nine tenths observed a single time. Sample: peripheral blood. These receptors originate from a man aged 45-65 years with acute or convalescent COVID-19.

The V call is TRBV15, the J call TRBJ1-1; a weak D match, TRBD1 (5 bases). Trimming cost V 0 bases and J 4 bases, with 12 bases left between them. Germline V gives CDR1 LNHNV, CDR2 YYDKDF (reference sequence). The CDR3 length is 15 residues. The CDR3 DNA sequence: TGTGCCACCAGCAGAGATCAGGGTGGGTCCACTGAAGCTTTCTTT. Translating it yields CATSRDQGGSTEAFF.

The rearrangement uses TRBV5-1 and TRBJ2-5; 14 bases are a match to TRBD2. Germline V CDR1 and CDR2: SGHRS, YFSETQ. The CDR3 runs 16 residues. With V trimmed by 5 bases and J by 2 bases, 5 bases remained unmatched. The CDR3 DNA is TGCGCCAGCAGTCCCCGACTAGCGGGAGGGCAAGAGACCCAGTACTTC. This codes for CASSPRLAGGQETQYF.

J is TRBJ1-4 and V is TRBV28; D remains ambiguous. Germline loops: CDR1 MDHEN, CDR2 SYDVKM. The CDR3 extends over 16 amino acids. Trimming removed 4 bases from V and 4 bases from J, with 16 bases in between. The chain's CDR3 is CASSSPRGLFNEKLFF. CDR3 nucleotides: TGTGCCAGCAGTTCCCCGAGAGGGCTTTTTAATGAAAAACTGTTTTTT.

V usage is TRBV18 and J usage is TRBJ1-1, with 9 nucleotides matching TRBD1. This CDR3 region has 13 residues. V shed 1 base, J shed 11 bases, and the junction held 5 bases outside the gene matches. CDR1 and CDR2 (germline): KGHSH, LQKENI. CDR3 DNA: TGTGCCAGCTCACCACAAACAGGGGGCAGGGCTTTCTTT. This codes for CASSPQTGGRAFF.

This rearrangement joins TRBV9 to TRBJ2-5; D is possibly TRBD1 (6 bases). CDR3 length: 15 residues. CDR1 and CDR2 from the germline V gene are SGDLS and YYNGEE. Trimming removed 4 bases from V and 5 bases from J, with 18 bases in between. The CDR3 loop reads CASSPPTGYSETQYF. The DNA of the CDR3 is TGTGCCAGCAGCCCCCCGACAGGATACAGTGAGACCCAGTACTTC.

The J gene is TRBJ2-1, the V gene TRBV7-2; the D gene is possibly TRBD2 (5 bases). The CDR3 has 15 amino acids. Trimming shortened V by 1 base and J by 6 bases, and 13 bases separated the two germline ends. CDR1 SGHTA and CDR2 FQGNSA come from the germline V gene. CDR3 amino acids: CASSLGFSETNEQFF. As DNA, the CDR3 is TGTGCCAGCAGCTTAGGGTTTAGCGAGACCAATGAGCAGTTCTTC.

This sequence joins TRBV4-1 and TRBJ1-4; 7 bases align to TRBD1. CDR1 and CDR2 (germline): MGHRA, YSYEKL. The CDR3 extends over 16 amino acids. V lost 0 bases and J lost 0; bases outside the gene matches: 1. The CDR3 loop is CASSQERGPTNEKLFF. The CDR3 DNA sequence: TGCGCCAGCAGCCAAGAGAGGGGGCCAACTAATGAAAAACTGTTTTTT.

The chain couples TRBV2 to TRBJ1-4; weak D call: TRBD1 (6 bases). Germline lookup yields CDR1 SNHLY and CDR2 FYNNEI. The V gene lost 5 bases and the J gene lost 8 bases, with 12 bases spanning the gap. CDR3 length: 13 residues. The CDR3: CASSPGEGEKLFF. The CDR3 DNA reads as TGTGCCAGCAGTCCAGGGGAGGGGGAAAAACTGTTTTTT.

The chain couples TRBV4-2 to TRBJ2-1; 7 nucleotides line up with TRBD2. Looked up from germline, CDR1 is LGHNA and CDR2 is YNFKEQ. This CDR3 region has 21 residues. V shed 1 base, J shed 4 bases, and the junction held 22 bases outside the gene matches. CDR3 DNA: TGTGCCAGCAGCCAAGGTCCCACGGTTAGTGGAGCGGGGATACGTTACAATGAGCAGTTCTTC. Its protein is CASSQGPTVSGAGIRYNEQFF.